Sequencing of this TCR beta chain was carried out in a study of early T cells in non-severe SARS-CoV-2 infection. The V gene lost 2 bases and the J gene lost 5 bases, with 16 bases spanning the gap. Looked up from germline, CDR1 is MNHEY and CDR2 is SVGEGT. The CDR3 is made up of 15 amino acids. This clonotype was observed a few times. Each single cDNA molecule received a unique molecular identifier. TCRdb processed the 5' RACE reads anew with MiXCR; each CDR3 protein has one entry. In the table there are roughly 69,000 distinct CDR3 sequences, 9% to 10% of which are singletons. The sequences come from whole blood, collected at baseline. The chain employs TRBV6-2 or TRBV6-3 and TRBJ2-7; maybe TRBD1 (5 bases). This clonotype was obtained from an adult who was a healthcare worker with PCR-confirmed SARS-CoV-2 infection or an uninfected control (not recorded which). The CDR3 DNA sequence: TGTGCCAGCAGTTACCGATCGATCAGGGCCCACGAGCAGTACTTC. Protein: CASSYRSIRAHEQYF.